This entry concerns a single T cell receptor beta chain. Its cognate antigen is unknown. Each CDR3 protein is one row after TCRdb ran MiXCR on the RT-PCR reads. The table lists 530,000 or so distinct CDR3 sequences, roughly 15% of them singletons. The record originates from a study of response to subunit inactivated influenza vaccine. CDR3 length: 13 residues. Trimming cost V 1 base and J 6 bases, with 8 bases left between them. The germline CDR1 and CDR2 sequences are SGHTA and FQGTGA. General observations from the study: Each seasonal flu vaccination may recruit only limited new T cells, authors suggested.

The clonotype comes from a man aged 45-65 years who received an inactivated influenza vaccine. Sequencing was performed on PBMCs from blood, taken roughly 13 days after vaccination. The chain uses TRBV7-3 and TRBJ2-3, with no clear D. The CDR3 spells CASSLSRSDTQYF. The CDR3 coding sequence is TGTGCCAGCAGCTTAAGCAGGTCGGATACGCAGTATTTT.